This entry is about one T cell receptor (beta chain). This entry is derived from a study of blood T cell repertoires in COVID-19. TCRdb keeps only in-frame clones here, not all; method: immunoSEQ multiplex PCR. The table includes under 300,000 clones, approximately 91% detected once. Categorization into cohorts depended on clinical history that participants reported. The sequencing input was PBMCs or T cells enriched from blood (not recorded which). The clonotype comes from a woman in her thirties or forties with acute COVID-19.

CDR3 DNA sequence: TGTGCCAGCAGTGTTCGGGGGGGAGAGACCCAGTACTTC. Encoded protein: CASSVRGGETQYF. V and J are TRBV2 and TRBJ2-5; 8 nucleotides line up with TRBD2. The CDR3 is 13 amino acids. With V trimmed by 4 bases and J by 4 bases, 2 bases remained unmatched. Germline CDR1 SNHLY, CDR2 FYNNEI.